This T cell receptor beta chain stems from a study of preoperative IRX-2 immunotherapy in early breast cancer. J lost 2 bases, V lost 5 bases, and 3 bases had no gene match. The length of the CDR3 is 13 residues. The germline V gene has CDR1 SGDLS and CDR2 YYNGEE. Stated treatment: preoperative locoregional IRX-2 cytokine immunotherapy. TCRdb keeps only in-frame clones here, not all; method: immunoSEQ multiplex PCR. There are 30,000 to 35,000 clones in the sample; 90% to 95% occur only once, and roughly 6.7% lies in the top ten. The V gene is TRBV9, the J gene TRBJ1-2; 7 positions agree with TRBD1. Collection of the sample occurred from a patient treated with IRX-2 immunotherapy. This TCR derives from a human donor with breast cancer. DNA for the CDR3: TGTGCCAGCAGTACAGGGGACAACTATGGCTACACCTTC. It translates to CASSTGDNYGYTF.